The rows below give T cell receptor beta chains drawn from one sample of a study of radiotherapy plus CTLA-4 blockade in lung cancer. Only in-frame clones appear in the TCRdb table, and some are missing; sequencing was by immunoSEQ multiplex PCR. The data contain some 96,000 clones, 85% to 90% of them seen just once; the ten biggest clones take up under 5.5%. This specimen consisted of peripheral blood, obtained from a patient treated with radiotherapy plus ipilimumab. The receptors shown here come from a human donor with non-small cell lung cancer that progressed on radiotherapy plus ipilimumab. CDR3s include the opening cysteine and the closing phenylalanine or tryptophan. A D gene is named only where the DNA matches it firmly. Size values are once, few and many counts, or a class for expanded clones, and some rows have none.

V gene	clone size	J gene	D gene	CDR3 length	CDR3 protein	CDR3 DNA
TRBV6-5	.	TRBJ2-7	.	14	CASSPGGLGYEQYF	TGTGCCAGCTCCCCCGGGGGCTTGGGTTACGAGCAGTACTTC
TRBV11-2	.	TRBJ2-3	TRBD2	16	CASSSGKLAGIDTQYF	TGTGCCAGCAGCTCCGGGAAACTAGCGGGAATAGATACGCAGTATTTT
TRBV28	.	TRBJ1-5	.	16	CASSFWQGNSNQPQHF	TGTGCCAGCAGTTTTTGGCAGGGGAATAGCAATCAGCCCCAGCATTTT
TRBV2	.	TRBJ1-1	TRBD1	13	CASTRDRGAEAFF	TGTGCCAGCACCCGCGACAGGGGCGCTGAAGCTTTCTTT
TRBV5-1	.	TRBJ2-4	TRBD2	17	CASRNLAGDGAKNIQYF	TGCGCCAGCAGAAATCTAGCGGGAGATGGGGCCAAAAACATTCAGTACTTC
TRBV7-8	once	TRBJ2-3	.	13	CASSFPGTDTQYF	TGTGCCAGCAGCTTTCCGGGCACAGATACGCAGTATTTT
TRBV6-6	.	TRBJ2-5	TRBD2	12	CASSWGGETQYF	TGTGCCAGCAGTTGGGGGGGGGAGACCCAGTACTTC
TRBV11-2	.	TRBJ2-1	.	16	CASRTGEGLPYNEQFF	TGTGCCAGCAGAACGGGCGAAGGGCTACCATACAATGAGCAGTTCTTC
TRBV5-4	.	TRBJ1-3	.	14	CASSPGTSGNTIYF	TGTGCCAGCAGCCCGGGGACATCCGGAAACACCATATATTTT
TRBV7-6	.	TRBJ2-7	TRBD1	15	CASSRRTGGLYEQYF	TGTGCCAGCAGCAGAAGGACAGGGGGCCTCTACGAGCAGTACTTC
TRBV5-1	.	TRBJ1-1	TRBD1	15	CASSRRTGSNTEAFF	TGCGCCAGCAGCCGTCGGACAGGGTCGAACACTGAAGCTTTCTTT
TRBV19	.	TRBJ2-5	.	14	CASSIDPVSGHRHF	TGTGCCAGTAGTATAGATCCTGTCTCAGGCCACCGGCACTTC
TRBV27	.	TRBJ1-1	.	17	CASSSKLPQGYSTEAFF	TGTGCCAGCAGTTCCAAGCTCCCACAGGGCTACAGCACTGAAGCTTTCTTT
TRBV5-4	.	TRBJ2-2	.	15	CASSSPRSGLGELFF	TGTGCCAGCAGCTCCCCTCGCTCGGGGCTCGGGGAGCTGTTTTTT
TRBV5-5	.	TRBJ2-7	TRBD2	14	CASRGLAGLYEQYF	TGTGCTAGCAGAGGGCTAGCGGGACTCTACGAGCAGTACTTC
TRBV2	.	TRBJ2-7	.	14	CASSYGLDLDEQYF	TGTGCCAGCAGTTACGGATTGGATTTGGACGAGCAGTACTTC
TRBV7-9	.	TRBJ1-2	TRBD1	15	CASSFEQGALNGYTF	TGTGCCAGCAGCTTTGAGCAGGGGGCGTTAAATGGCTACACCTTC
TRBV18	.	TRBJ1-1	.	13	CASSKTLDTEAFF	TGTGCCAGCTCGAAGACTCTTGACACTGAAGCTTTCTTT
TRBV18	.	TRBJ2-1	TRBD2	17	CASSTQRLAGARNEQFF	TGTGCCAGCTCGACACAGAGGCTAGCGGGAGCAAGAAATGAGCAGTTCTTC
TRBV2	.	TRBJ1-2	.	12	CAIADRTNGYTF	TGTGCCATTGCGGACAGAACTAATGGCTACACCTTC
TRBV18	.	TRBJ1-3	.	14	CASSSSQAGNTIYF	TGTGCCAGCTCATCCAGCCAGGCTGGAAACACCATATATTTT
TRBV2	.	TRBJ1-4	TRBD1	14	CASRQGERNEKLFF	TGTGCCAGCCGACAGGGTGAAAGAAATGAAAAACTGTTTTTT
TRBV19	.	TRBJ2-3	TRBD2	15	CASSISGTRADTQYF	TGTGCCAGTAGTATAAGTGGGACTAGAGCAGATACGCAGTATTTT
TRBV6-1	.	TRBJ2-3	.	17	CASSETYAGPITDTQYF	TGTGCCAGCAGTGAAACTTATGCAGGGCCGATCACAGATACGCAGTATTTT
TRBV7-9	.	TRBJ2-5	.	13	CASSLGQVETQYF	TGTGCCAGCAGCTTAGGTCAGGTTGAGACCCAGTACTTC
TRBV5-1	.	TRBJ2-1	TRBD2	15	CASSSRTSGTTEQFF	TGCGCCAGCAGCTCCCGGACTAGCGGGACTACTGAGCAGTTCTTC
TRBV9	.	TRBJ1-3	.	13	CASSVELRNTIYF	TGTGCCAGCAGCGTAGAATTGAGGAACACCATATATTTT
TRBV11-2	.	TRBJ2-3	.	15	CASSLTPVGPDTQYF	TGTGCCAGCAGTCTAACTCCGGTGGGTCCAGATACGCAGTATTTT
TRBV11-2	.	TRBJ1-5	.	14	CASSLGGSNQPQHF	TGTGCCAGCAGCTTAGGCGGTAGCAATCAGCCCCAGCATTTT
TRBV29-1	.	TRBJ1-1	.	14	CSSVRGVGNTEAFF	TGCAGCTCTGTTCGGGGGGTAGGGAACACTGAAGCTTTCTTT
TRBV6-6	.	TRBJ2-5	.	12	CASSYSRLTQYF	TGTGCCAGCAGTTACTCGAGATTAACCCAGTACTTC
TRBV7-9	.	TRBJ2-5	TRBD1	14	CASSPGTGAETQYF	TGTGCCAGCAGCCCCGGGACAGGGGCCGAGACCCAGTACTTC
TRBV12-5	.	TRBJ2-2	.	12	CASGLTAGELFF	TGTGCTAGTGGTTTGACAGCCGGGGAGCTGTTTTTT
TRBV7-3	few	TRBJ2-7	TRBD2	13	CARPSGSSYEQYF	TGTGCCAGACCCAGCGGGAGCTCCTACGAGCAGTACTTC
TRBV18	.	TRBJ2-3	.	15	CASSTGTGPSDTQYF	TGTGCCAGCTCAACCGGGACTGGGCCTAGTGATACGCAGTATTTT
TRBV7-8	few	TRBJ2-1	TRBD2	15	CASSSSGIGGNEQFF	TGTGCCAGCAGCTCCAGCGGGATAGGCGGTAATGAGCAGTTCTTC
TRBV10-1	.	TRBJ2-1	.	11	CATGGGDEQFF	TGCGCCACCGGAGGGGGCGATGAGCAGTTCTTC
TRBV29-1	.	TRBJ1-2	.	13	CSILSGPNYGYTF	TGCAGCATACTAAGCGGCCCTAACTATGGCTACACCTTC
TRBV4-2	.	TRBJ2-3	.	15	CASSQDFRSTDTQYF	TGTGCCAGCAGCCAAGATTTCAGGAGCACAGATACGCAGTATTTT
TRBV4-1	.	TRBJ1-4	TRBD1	14	CASSQTGGWEKLFF	TGCGCCAGCAGCCAGACAGGGGGCTGGGAAAAACTGTTTTTT
TRBV10-3	.	TRBJ2-7	.	14	CAISESRVSYEQYF	TGTGCCATCAGTGAGTCACGGGTGTCCTACGAGCAGTACTTC
TRBV27	once	TRBJ1-2	.	10	CASTGKGYTF	TGTGCCAGCACAGGTAAGGGCTACACCTTC
TRBV4-2	.	TRBJ2-2	TRBD2	16	CASSPLAGGNTGELFF	TGTGCCAGCAGCCCCCTAGCGGGAGGGAACACCGGGGAGCTGTTTTTT
TRBV6-6	.	TRBJ1-2	.	13	CASSRDKGYGYTF	TGTGCCAGCAGTAGGGACAAAGGCTATGGCTACACCTTC
TRBV5-1	.	TRBJ1-5	.	14	CASSLGGDNQPQHF	TGCGCCAGCAGTCTTGGGGGGGACAATCAGCCCCAGCATTTT
TRBV18	.	TRBJ1-2	TRBD1	15	CASSEQGQNNYGYTF	TGTGCCAGCTCAGAACAGGGGCAAAATAACTATGGCTACACCTTC
TRBV27	.	TRBJ1-5	.	16	CASSRGPDSLNQPQHF	TGTGCCAGCAGTCGAGGACCGGACAGCCTCAATCAGCCCCAGCATTTT
TRBV19	.	TRBJ1-2	TRBD1	14	CASSTPDRGLGYTF	TGTGCCAGTAGTACACCGGACAGGGGGCTTGGCTACACCTTC
TRBV2	.	TRBJ1-1	.	15	CASSATGKRDTEAFF	TGTGCCAGCAGTGCCACAGGGAAACGGGACACTGAAGCTTTCTTT
TRBV11-3	.	TRBJ1-5	TRBD1	15	CASSAGQGANQPQHF	TGTGCCAGCAGCGCCGGACAGGGGGCGAATCAGCCCCAGCATTTT
TRBV11-1	.	TRBJ2-5	.	13	CASSFGTLETQYF	TGTGCCAGCAGCTTCGGCACTCTAGAGACCCAGTACTTC
TRBV7-7	few	TRBJ2-7	.	14	CASSDRLGSYEQYF	TGTGCTAGCAGCGACCGACTAGGGAGCTACGAGCAGTACTTC
TRBV2	.	TRBJ2-3	TRBD2	15	CASRRLSSGSDTQYF	TGTGCCAGCAGGCGGTTGTCTAGCGGGAGTGATACGCAGTATTTT
TRBV18	.	TRBJ1-1	.	13	CASSPGQKTEAFF	TGTGCCAGCTCACCGGGACAAAAGACTGAAGCTTTCTTT
TRBV6-5	.	TRBJ2-3	TRBD2	14	CASSCGGSGDTQYF	TGTGCCAGCAGTTGCGGGGGGAGTGGTGATACGCAGTATTTT